The sequence of this TCR beta chain was determined in a study of blood T cell repertoires in COVID-19. At the level of the study: Acute and convalescent COVID-19 samples came from the United States, Italy and Spain. The analysed material was cDNA or gDNA that came from T cells, B-cell-depleted T cells, or PBMCs.

V was shortened by 2 bases and J by 4 bases, with 8 bases between the two germline ends. The CDR3 is made up of 13 amino acids. Germline CDR1 is KGHSH and CDR2 is LQKENI. Authors' processing steps: Cell counts per sample came from amplifying reference gene primers. Sequenced by immunoSEQ multiplex PCR; TCRdb stores in-frame clones only, minus some. The D gene and trimming were derived from the DNA, and the V and J assignments and clone size from that table. The data hold more than 150,000 clones, with 80% observed a single time. The sequenced material came from peripheral blood. This chain uses TRBV18 with TRBJ1-2; D not certain. This receptor was identified in a man aged 55 to 70 with acute or convalescent COVID-19. In nucleotides, the CDR3 is TGTGCCAGCTCACCAGATGGAGGCTATGGCTACACCTTC. Its protein product is CASSPDGGYGYTF.